The clone carrying this T cell receptor (beta chain) was detected many times. What it recognizes is unknown. The source of the sample is a study of T-cell reconstitution after alpha-beta-depleted transplantation in children. A library of TCRbeta sequences, prepared with unique molecular identifiers, was generated. One entry per CDR3 protein, called by TCRdb with MiXCR from the PCR reads. The table includes about 160,000 distinct CDR3 sequences, more than 9.5% detected once. Study results and caveats: The high TCRbeta diversity at day 60 in some patients came from surviving recipient T cells and thymic progenitors.

The V end was cut by 5 bases, the J end by 9 bases, with 14 bases between. This CDR3 is built from 14 residues. Germline V CDR1 and CDR2: MNHEY, SMNVEV (reference sequence). V is TRBV27 and J is TRBJ1-6; D is ambiguous. Sample: PBMCs, taken before TCRalphabeta/CD19-depleted stem cell transplant. The receptor was derived from a boy younger than 10 with acute myeloid leukemia, due to receive a stem cell transplant. CDR3 coding DNA: TGTGCCAGCAGTACCCCGGGGAATGGTTCACCCCTCCACTTT. Amino acids: CASSTPGNGSPLHF.